The clone carrying this T cell receptor (beta chain) was observed once. Its matching antigen is unknown. Once RNA had been extracted, it was reverse transcribed into cDNA to act as the sequencing template. Here immunoSEQ multiplex PCR was the method, and the copy in TCRdb shows in-frame clones only, minus some. The table has 150,000 to 200,000 clones, approximately 65% seen once; the top ten hold around 10%. These data originate in a study of CD8+ T cells in alopecia areata. Findings and limits, study-wide: Against the mouse data, patients shared TCRs less clearly, possibly for HLA reasons. Sequencing of scalp samples also captures resident alphabeta T cells of normal skin.

This TCR derives from a human donor with alopecia areata. Sequencing was performed on CD8+ T cells sorted from blood, taken at week 0.

This CDR3 reads CATNPGTYNEQFF. The CDR3, as DNA: TGTGCCACCAACCCAGGTACCTACAATGAGCAGTTCTTC. The chain has TRBV9 and TRBJ2-1; D is unresolved. CDR3 size: 13 residues. Trimming shortened V by 9 bases and J by 2 bases, and 12 bases separated the two germline ends. The germline V gene has CDR1 SGDLS and CDR2 YYNGEE.